This TCR beta chain was sequenced for a study of cytomegalovirus exposure and HLA in healthy donors. This CDR3 comprises 15 residues. Germline values: CDR1 SGHVS, CDR2 FQNEAQ. V dropped 3 bases and J dropped 5; count of bases not matched to a gene: 5. The PCR ran on 60 Vbeta and 13 Jbeta primers. Sequenced by immunoSEQ multiplex PCR; TCRdb stores in-frame clones only, minus some. The data contain fewer than 250,000 clones, approximately 80% of them singletons. In regard to this clone: The antigen is undetermined.

Findings and caveats of the study: Another analysis was done later, and it associated 16,951 TCR beta sequences with HLA alleles at 0.05 false discovery rate.

This chain uses TRBV7-8 with TRBJ2-7; 12 nucleotides align to TRBD1. This clonotype was sampled from a man aged 35-49 years in good health and CMV-seronegative. Sequences were obtained from PBMCs. CDR3 sequence: CASSFPGQGANEQYF. CDR3 sequence (DNA): TGTGCCAGCAGCTTCCCGGGACAGGGGGCGAACGAGCAGTACTTC.